This paragraph covers one T cell receptor (beta chain) sequence. The data were taken from a study of blood T cell repertoires in COVID-19. Study context: The samples span acute and convalescent COVID-19 from the United States, Italy and Spain.

Deletions cut 6 bases from V and 9 bases from J, with 10 bases between. This CDR3 is 11 amino acids long. Germline CDR1 SGHDT, CDR2 YYEEEE. The authors' processing: Researchers report that nucleated cell counts were estimated from reference gene primer amplification. Measured with immunoSEQ multiplex PCR; TCRdb has only the in-frame clones, and not every one. That table furnishes V, J and clone size, whereas the DNA furnished D and trimming. The sample holds about 260,000 clones, around 84% seen once. The sequence derives from a man in his sixties with acute or convalescent COVID-19. The sequencing sample was made of peripheral blood. This chain joins TRBV5-6 and TRBJ2-1; D is uncertain. CDR3 sequence reads: CASNLASEQFF. CDR3 nucleotides: TGTGCCAGCAACCTCGCGTCTGAGCAGTTCTTC.